The table lists the clone carrying this T cell receptor (beta chain) with a few counts. These data originate in a study of blood T cells in healthy people across ages. A second PCR, run for about 7 to 11 cycles, used a sample-barcoded 5' primer plus a J-beta primer mix. A single record per CDR3 protein comes from TCRdb applying MiXCR to the 5' RACE reads. The table shows about 1 million distinct CDR3 sequences, with about 23% occurring only once. V lost 4 bases and J lost 3, with 10 bases in between. CDR3 length: 13 residues. The germline V gene encodes CDR1 SGHRS and CDR2 YFSETQ. These data were likewise used in another study, on T cells of mothers and their children. That work adds: Thymic selection molds TCR recombination products alike in related and unrelated pairs. Overlap ran slightly, non-significantly higher for related than unrelated mother-child pairs.

This rearrangement joins TRBV5-1 to TRBJ1-2; D call uncertain. What was sequenced was blood. The receptor was derived from a girl aged 2 to 9 in good health. The chain's CDR3 is CASSPGSDYGYTF. The CDR3 DNA reads TGCGCCAGCAGCCCCGGGAGTGACTATGGCTACACCTTC.